This passage covers 30 T cell receptor beta chains from one sample sequenced in a study of technical replicates of blood from several donors. Sequencing used immunoSEQ multiplex PCR; TCRdb keeps in-frame clones, though not all of them. The top ten hold about 0.37% of the sample, which has tens of thousands of clones, 95% seen once. The sequenced material came from T cells isolated from PBMCs. All receptors derive from a human donor in good health.

The chain links TRBV25-1 to TRBJ1-1; D might be TRBD1 (5 bases). The V and J ends lost 5 bases and 5 bases respectively, with 12 bases between them. The CDR3 loop spans 13 amino acids. Germline V lookup: CDR1 MGHDK, CDR2 SYGVNS. CDR3 protein: CASSQGKWTEAFF. The DNA of the CDR3 is TGTGCCAGCAGTCAGGGAAAGTGGACTGAAGCTTTCTTT.

This rearrangement joins TRBV30 to TRBJ2-3; TRBD2 aligns across 15 bases. This CDR3 has 20 residues. The germline V gene encodes CDR1 GTSNPN and CDR2 SVGIG (reference sequence). Trimming at V came to 3 bases and at J to 7 bases, leaving 20 bases not matched to a gene. CDR3 loop: CAWSHGLAGGGFLALHTQYF. CDR3 sequence (DNA): TGTGCCTGGAGCCATGGACTAGCGGGAGGGGGATTTCTAGCACTTCATACGCAGTATTTT.

This chain links TRBV5-1 with TRBJ1-2; D ambiguous. Germline V gene sequence: CDR1 SGHRS, CDR2 YFSETQ. The CDR3 contains 13 residues. Trimming left V 4 bases short and J 4 bases short, with 11 bases between. The DNA of the CDR3 is TGCGCCAGCAGCGGCGGGAATCTCTATGGCTACACCTTC. Amino acid sequence: CASSGGNLYGYTF.

The chain couples TRBV4-3 to TRBJ1-4; tentatively, D is TRBD1 (5 bases). Germline assignment: CDR1 LGHNA and CDR2 YSLEER. The CDR3 length is 15 residues. Trimming stripped 1 base from V and 7 bases from J, with 13 bases between. CDR3 sequence: CASSQGVGDGEKLFF. The CDR3 bases are TGCGCCAGCAGCCAAGGTGTAGGGGATGGTGAAAAACTGTTTTTT.

The sample holds one count of this clone. This chain links TRBV28 with TRBJ2-5, with unresolved D. Trimming removed 2 bases from V and 5 bases from J, with 3 bases in between. Germline loops: CDR1 MDHEN, CDR2 SYDVKM. CDR3 length: 11 amino acids. The CDR3: CASSLAETQYF. The CDR3 bases are TGTGCCAGCAGTTTAGCGGAGACCCAGTACTTC. Full variable domain (outside the CDR3, taken from reference TRBV28 and TRBJ2-5): DVKVTQSSRYLVKRTGEKVFLECVQDMDHENMFWYRQDPGLGLRLIYFSYDVKMKEKGDIPEGYSVSREKKERFSLILESASTNQTSMYLCASSLAETQYFGPGTRLLVL.

The chain has TRBV6-5 and TRBJ1-2; 12 nucleotides match TRBD1. Germline V lookup: CDR1 MNHEY, CDR2 SVGAGI. V lost 2 bases, J lost 8 bases, and 6 bases stayed unmatched. CDR3 length: 15 amino acids. This chain's CDR3 is CASSYAPGQGAGYTF. The CDR3 bases are TGTGCCAGCAGTTACGCGCCGGGACAGGGGGCAGGCTACACCTTC.

This sequence joins TRBV11-2 and TRBJ1-2; TRBD1 might be the D (5 bases). CDR1 is SGHAT and CDR2 is FQNNGV in the germline V gene. V lost 5 bases, J lost 4 bases, and 11 bases lay in between. There are 13 residues in the CDR3. The CDR3 DNA reads as TGTGCCAGCAGCCGCGACAGCTTCTATGGCTACACCTTC. It is translated as CASSRDSFYGYTF.

This chain uses TRBV7-3 with TRBJ1-3, with a weak D call TRBD1 (6 bases). V shed 11 bases and J shed 1 base, with 18 bases lying between them. Germline V gene sequence: CDR1 SGHTA, CDR2 FQGTGA. This CDR3 has 15 residues. The CDR3 reads CALGGGEFSGNTIYF. The DNA for the CDR3 is TGTGCCCTGGGCGGGGGCGAATTTTCTGGAAACACCATATATTTT.

The rearrangement links TRBV30 to TRBJ2-2; TRBD2 matches 13 bases. Germline V gene data show CDR1 as GTSNPN and CDR2 as SVGIG (reference sequence). This CDR3 spans 14 amino acids. V trimming: 8 bases; J trimming: 3 bases; junction bases outside the gene matches: 3. This chain's CDR3 is CAGTSGKYTGELFF. The CDR3 coding sequence is TGTGCCGGGACTAGCGGGAAGTACACCGGGGAGCTGTTTTTT.

The chain uses TRBV5-4 and TRBJ1-3; 10 positions match TRBD1. J lost 4 bases, V lost 3 bases, and 4 bases had no gene match. The CDR3 is 15 amino acids. In germline, CDR1 is SGHNT, CDR2 YYREEE (reference sequence). In DNA form, the CDR3 reads TGTGCCAGCAGCTGGGACAGGGGAGGAGGAAACACCATATATTTT. Amino acids: CASSWDRGGGNTIYF. Based on the CDR3 plus reference TRBV5-4 and TRBJ1-3, the full variable domain is ETGVTQSPTHLIKTRGQQVTLRCSSQSGHNTVSWYQQALGQGPQFIFQYYREEENGRGNFPPRFSGLQFPNYSSELNVNALELDDSALYLCASSWDRGGGNTIYFGEGSWLTVV.

The rearrangement links TRBV9 to TRBJ2-1, with 8 bases aligning to TRBD2. This CDR3 spans 15 amino acids. J lost 8 bases, V lost 0 bases, and 7 bases had no gene match. CDR1 is SGDLS and CDR2 is YYNGEE in the germline V gene. The CDR3 protein is CASSVVGREEDEQFF. The CDR3 DNA sequence: TGTGCCAGCAGCGTAGTGGGGCGGGAGGAGGATGAGCAGTTCTTC. Full variable domain (missing parts from reference TRBV9 and TRBJ2-1): DSGVTQTPKHLITATGQRVTLRCSPRSGDLSVYWYQQSLDQGLQFLIQYYNGEERAKGNILERFSAQQFPDLHSELNLSSLELGDSALYFCASSVVGREEDEQFFGPGTRLTVL.

The chain is built from TRBV25-1 and TRBJ2-2; D may be TRBD2 (6 bases). CDR1 and CDR2 from the germline V gene are MGHDK and SYGVNS. The CDR3 sequence is 14 residues long. The germline V and J ends were trimmed by 4 bases and 9 bases, with 15 bases remaining between them. The DNA for the CDR3 is TGTGCCAGCAGTGCCCCTGGGGGGATTCGGGAGCTGTTTTTT. Translation gives CASSAPGGIRELFF.

The chain couples TRBV9 to TRBJ2-7, with 9 positions matching TRBD1. The germline V gene has CDR1 SGDLS and CDR2 YYNGEE. The CDR3 contains 14 residues. The trim removed 3 bases at V and 6 bases at J, leaving 7 bases unmatched. The CDR3: CASSGGTGLREQYF. CDR3 DNA: TGTGCCAGCAGCGGAGGGACAGGGCTGCGCGAGCAGTACTTC.

The chain employs TRBV11-2 and TRBJ2-7; no definite D call. CDR1 is SGHAT, CDR2 FQNNGV, per germline. The CDR3 is made up of 14 amino acids. The V gene lost 1 base and the J gene lost 2 bases, with 9 bases spanning the gap. The CDR3 protein is CASSLVRRPYEQYF. CDR3 sequence (DNA): TGTGCCAGCAGCTTAGTGAGGCGGCCCTACGAGCAGTACTTC. Full variable domain (missing parts from reference TRBV11-2 and TRBJ2-7): EAGVAQSPRYKIIEKRQSVAFWCNPISGHATLYWYQQILGQGPKLLIQFQNNGVVDDSQLPKDRFSAERLKGVDSTLKIQPAKLEDSAVYLCASSLVRRPYEQYFGPGTRLTVT.

This chain uses TRBV10-3 with TRBJ2-1; TRBD2 matches at 9 bases. Trimming took 10 bases from V and 4 from J; bases not matched to a gene: 14. Germline-derived CDR1 and CDR2 are ENHRY and SYGVKD. The CDR3 runs to 16 residues. Written as DNA, the CDR3 is TGTGCCACCACCTCATCGAGCGGGAGGTATTACAATGAGCAGTTCTTC. It codes for CATTSSSGRYYNEQFF.

The chain recombines TRBV5-4 with TRBJ2-1; perhaps TRBD2 as D (5 bases). Trimming shortened V by 2 bases and J by 16 bases, and 16 bases separated the two germline ends. Germline V gene sequence: CDR1 SGHNT, CDR2 YYREEE (reference sequence). This CDR3 is 12 amino acids long. CDR3 bases: TGTGCCAGCAGCTTTGAGGGCGACGTTTATTTCTTC. It is translated as CASSFEGDVYFF.

The chain couples TRBV4-1 to TRBJ1-1; possibly TRBD1 for D (6 bases). The CDR3 contains 15 residues. Deletions cut 1 base from V and 7 bases from J, with 16 bases between. Per germline, CDR1 MGHRA and CDR2 YSYEKL. CDR3 coding DNA: TGCGCCAGCAGCCAAGTGAGACAGGACGATTTTGAAGCTTTCTTT. Encoded protein: CASSQVRQDDFEAFF.

This clone occurred once. The chain couples TRBV5-4 to TRBJ2-2, with 9 bases that match TRBD2. In germline, CDR1 is SGHNT, CDR2 YYREEE (reference sequence). The V and J ends lost 1 base and 3 bases, in that order; junction bases with no gene match: 4. This CDR3 has 16 amino acids. CDR3 protein: CASSLSGGLDTGELFF. DNA of the CDR3: TGTGCCAGCAGCTTGAGCGGGGGGCTAGACACCGGGGAGCTGTTTTTT.

The gene calls are TRBV18 and TRBJ1-1, with TRBD1 matching over 7 bases. The CDR3 covers 15 residues. The trim removed 4 bases at V and 7 bases at J, leaving 12 bases unmatched. Germline CDR1 KGHSH, CDR2 LQKENI. The CDR3 region is CASSQKGTVILEAFF. CDR3 coding DNA: TGTGCCAGCTCACAAAAGGGGACAGTAATACTTGAAGCTTTCTTT.

The chain is built from TRBV10-2 and TRBJ2-3; 9 bases are a match to TRBD2. The V gene end was trimmed by 4 bases and the J gene end by 6 bases; junction bases not matched to a gene: 11. This CDR3 is built from 16 residues. Per the germline V gene, CDR1 is WSHSY and CDR2 is SAAADI. The CDR3 loop is CASSGWAGGPGDTQYF. CDR3 DNA sequence: TGCGCCAGCAGTGGGTGGGCGGGAGGGCCTGGGGATACGCAGTATTTT.

V is TRBV27 and J is TRBJ1-2, with 9 bases fitting TRBD1. Germline V lookup: CDR1 MNHEY, CDR2 SMNVEV (reference sequence). The CDR3 is 16 amino acids. V lost 4 bases to trimming and J lost 2 bases; unmatched junction nucleotides: 8. CDR3 region: CASSYRTGQGNYGYTF. Written as DNA, the CDR3 is TGTGCCAGCAGTTATCGGACAGGACAGGGGAACTATGGCTACACCTTC.

V gene TRBV15 combines with J gene TRBJ2-3; D is ambiguous. The CDR3 sequence is 14 residues long. CDR1 LNHNV and CDR2 YYDKDF come from the germline V gene (reference sequence). V was pared by 3 bases and J by 2 bases, with 9 bases between. CDR3 protein: CATSRGETTDTQYF. The CDR3 DNA reads TGTGCCACCAGCAGGGGCGAGACCACAGATACGCAGTATTTT.

V and J are TRBV25-1 and TRBJ2-5; 11 nucleotides match TRBD1. CDR1 is MGHDK, CDR2 SYGVNS, per germline. CDR3 size: 14 residues. V lost 8 bases and J lost 4; bases outside the gene matches: 6. CDR3 DNA: TGTGCCAGCTCTCCGGGACAGGGGGGAGAGACCCAGTACTTC. Translating gives CASSPGQGGETQYF.

The chain uses TRBV9 and TRBJ1-3; the D gene is possibly TRBD1 (6 bases). Germline values: CDR1 SGDLS, CDR2 YYNGEE. The CDR3 extends over 15 amino acids. V was shortened by 0 bases and J by 0 bases, with 7 bases between the two germline ends. The DNA of the CDR3 is TGTGCCAGCAGCGTAGGAGGGGGCTCTGGAAACACCATATATTTT. Protein sequence: CASSVGGGSGNTIYF.

To note about this clone: Within the sample, other DNA sequences also encode this same CDR3. The V gene is TRBV6-5, the J gene TRBJ1-2; D is perhaps TRBD1 (5 bases). The germline CDR1 and CDR2 sequences are MNHEY and SVGAGI. V lost 0 bases to trimming and J lost 3 bases, with 8 bases between them. The CDR3 totals 14 residues. CDR3 amino acids: CASSYSGGDYGYTF. The CDR3 DNA reads TGTGCCAGCAGTTACTCGGGGGGGGACTATGGCTACACCTTC.

V is TRBV4-1 and J is TRBJ1-1; tentatively, D is TRBD1 (5 bases). The CDR3 spans 16 residues. V was cut by 3 bases and J by 3 bases, with 17 bases left in between. Germline V CDR1 and CDR2: MGHRA, YSYEKL. The CDR3 DNA reads TGCGCCAGCAGCCATCTAGGGGCTCTTAGGGACACTGAAGCTTTCTTT. As protein: CASSHLGALRDTEAFF.

The rearrangement uses TRBV7-9 and TRBJ2-3, with 7 bases that match TRBD2. The junction had 7 bases not matched to a gene; V was cut back by 5 bases and J by 5 bases. The CDR3 covers 14 residues. Per germline, CDR1 SEHNR and CDR2 FQNEAQ (reference sequence). The CDR3: CASSHQRDGDTQYF. The CDR3 bases are TGTGCCAGCAGCCACCAGCGGGATGGAGATACGCAGTATTTT.

The chain employs TRBV7-3 and TRBJ2-5; the match to TRBD2 covers 11 bases. J lost 4 bases, V lost 4 bases, and 2 bases had no gene match. The length of the CDR3 is 14 residues. Germline values: CDR1 SGHTA, CDR2 FQGTGA. The CDR3 loop is CASSWTSGSETQYF. The CDR3 region has the DNA TGTGCCAGCAGCTGGACTAGCGGGTCAGAGACCCAGTACTTC.

The chain joins TRBV19 to TRBJ2-1; 7 bases are a match to TRBD2. The V gene's germline CDR1 is LNHDA and CDR2 SQIVND (reference sequence). CDR3 length: 13 amino acids. CDR3 loop: CASAGKSYNEQFF. CDR3 sequence (DNA): TGTGCTTCAGCGGGGAAGTCTTACAATGAGCAGTTCTTC. Using reference TRBV19 and TRBJ2-1 for the parts outside the CDR3, the full variable domain is DGGITQSPKYLFRKEGQNVTLSCEQNLNHDAMYWYRQDPGQGLRLIYYSQIVNDFQKGDIAEGYSVSREKKESFPLTVTSAQKNPTAFYLCASAGKSYNEQFFGPGTRLTVL.

This chain uses TRBV18 with TRBJ1-1, with TRBD1 as a possible D gene (6 bases). The CDR3 has 13 amino acids. Germline V gene lookup returns CDR1 KGHSH and CDR2 LQKENI. V was shortened by 3 bases and J by 7 bases, with 12 bases between the two germline ends. The CDR3 reads CASSPGGLGEAFF. The CDR3 nucleotides are TGTGCCAGCTCACCCGGGGGGCTTGGTGAAGCTTTCTTT.